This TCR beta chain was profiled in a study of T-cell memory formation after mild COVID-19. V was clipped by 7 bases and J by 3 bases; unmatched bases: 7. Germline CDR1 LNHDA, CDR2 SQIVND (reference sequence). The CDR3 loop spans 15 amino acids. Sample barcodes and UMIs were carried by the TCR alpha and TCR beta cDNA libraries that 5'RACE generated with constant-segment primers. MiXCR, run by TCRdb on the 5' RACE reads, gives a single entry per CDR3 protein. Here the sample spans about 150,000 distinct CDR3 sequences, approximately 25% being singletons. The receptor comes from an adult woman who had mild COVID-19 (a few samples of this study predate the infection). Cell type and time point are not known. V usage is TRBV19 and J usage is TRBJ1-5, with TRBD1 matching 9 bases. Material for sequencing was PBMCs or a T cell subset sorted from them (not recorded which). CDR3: CASMGGQGDNQPQHF. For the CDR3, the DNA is TGTGCCAGTATGGGGGGACAGGGAGACAATCAGCCCCAGCATTTT.